This is a list of T cell receptor beta chains from one sample in a study of tumor and adjacent non-tumor tissue in lung cancer. MiXCR, applied by TCRdb to the multiplex PCR reads, yields one record per CDR3 protein. The profile shows some 80,000 distinct CDR3 sequences, roughly 80% of them singletons. Material: distant non-tumor lung tissue. The receptors were sampled from a man in his 60s with non-small cell lung cancer. The CDR3 runs from the conserved cysteine through the conserved F or W. A D gene is named only where the DNA matches it firmly. Not all rows give a size; the values are once, few, many and, for expanded clones, a class.

j_gene: TRBJ2-7
abundance: .
v_gene: TRBV11-2
d_gene: .
CDR3aa: CVSSSRTAGCVYEQYF
CDR3nt: TGTGTCAGCAGCTCGAGGACAGCAGGGTGTGTCTACGAGCAGTACTTC

j_gene: TRBJ2-6
abundance: .
v_gene: TRBV11-2
d_gene: .
CDR3aa: CASSPISGANVLNF
CDR3nt: TGTGCCAGCAGTCCTATCTCAGGGGCCAACGTCCTCAATTTC

j_gene: TRBJ2-4
abundance: .
v_gene: TRBV20-1
d_gene: .
CDR3aa: CSATSRPTGVVLLVKNIQYF
CDR3nt: TGCAGTGCTACGAGCCGACCGACAGGAGTGGTGCTTCTAGTCAAAAACATTCAGTACTTC

j_gene: TRBJ2-1
abundance: .
v_gene: TRBV12-3/TRBV12-4
d_gene: TRBD2
CDR3aa: CASSPHHLAGESDEQFF
CDR3nt: TGTGCCAGCAGTCCCCACCATCTAGCGGGAGAGTCAGATGAGCAGTTCTTC

j_gene: TRBJ1-6
abundance: .
v_gene: TRBV20-1
d_gene: .
CDR3aa: CSARVKVVKVTPLHF
CDR3nt: TGCAGTGCTAGAGTCAAGGTGGTAAAAGTGACACCCCTCCACTTT

j_gene: TRBJ1-2
abundance: .
v_gene: TRBV4-1
d_gene: .
CDR3aa: CASGTDNTSFGYTF
CDR3nt: TGCGCCAGCGGCACGGACAACACCTCTTTCGGCTACACCTTC

j_gene: TRBJ1-3
abundance: .
v_gene: TRBV25-1
d_gene: .
CDR3aa: CASSDIPGSTIYF
CDR3nt: TGTGCCAGCAGTGACATACCTGGAAGCACCATATATTTT

j_gene: TRBJ2-3
abundance: once
v_gene: TRBV20-1
d_gene: .
CDR3aa: CSASGSRRGTDTQYF
CDR3nt: TGCAGTGCTAGTGGGTCTCGGCGGGGCACAGATACGCAGTATTTT

j_gene: TRBJ2-5
abundance: .
v_gene: TRBV20-1
d_gene: .
CDR3aa: CSAFVRHRVSYGETQYF
CDR3nt: TGCAGTGCATTCGTCCGGCACAGGGTTTCTTACGGGGAGACCCAGTACTTC

j_gene: TRBJ2-1
abundance: .
v_gene: TRBV11-1
d_gene: .
CDR3aa: CASSLSRLVRGNNEQSF
CDR3nt: TGTGCCAGCAGCTTGTCTCGGCTAGTGCGAGGCAACAATGAGCAGTCCTTC

j_gene: TRBJ2-7
abundance: .
v_gene: TRBV11-2
d_gene: .
CDR3aa: CGSSTSRGGAREQYF
CDR3nt: TGTGGCAGCAGCACTTCTAGGGGGGGGGCTCGGGAGCAGTACTTC

j_gene: TRBJ2-1
abundance: .
v_gene: TRBV20-1
d_gene: .
CDR3aa: CNARGGRAYNDQFF
CDR3nt: TGCAATGCTAGGGGCGGTCGAGCCTACAATGACCAGTTCTTC

j_gene: TRBJ1-3
abundance: few
v_gene: TRBV11-2
d_gene: .
CDR3aa: CASSLDSRAGNTIYF
CDR3nt: TGTGCCAGCAGCTTAGATTCTCGGGCCGGTAACACCATATATTTT

j_gene: TRBJ2-7
abundance: .
v_gene: TRBV6-1
d_gene: .
CDR3aa: CASSGTSRGPINEQYF
CDR3nt: TGTGCCAGCAGTGGAACCTCTCGAGGACCAATCAACGAACAGTACTTC

j_gene: TRBJ2-2
abundance: .
v_gene: TRBV12-3/TRBV12-4
d_gene: TRBD2
CDR3aa: CASSLRRGGIGELFF
CDR3nt: TGTGCCAGCAGTTTAAGGCGCGGGGGAATCGGGGAGCTGTTTTTT

j_gene: TRBJ2-6
abundance: .
v_gene: TRBV6-5
d_gene: .
CDR3aa: CASSFGAWGSGANVLTF
CDR3nt: TGTGCCAGCAGTTTCGGGGCATGGGGCTCTGGGGCCAATGTCCTGACTTTC

j_gene: TRBJ2-1
abundance: .
v_gene: TRBV11-1
d_gene: TRBD1
CDR3aa: CASSLAWCRGFSRSSYNEQFF
CDR3nt: TGTGCCAGCAGCTTAGCTTGGTGCAGGGGGTTTAGTCGAAGCTCCTACAATGAGCAGTTCTTC

j_gene: TRBJ2-2
abundance: .
v_gene: TRBV29-1
d_gene: TRBD1
CDR3aa: CSVDVTGGNNGEPFF
CDR3nt: TGCAGTGTTGATGTGACAGGGGGAAACAACGGGGAGCCGTTTTTT

j_gene: TRBJ1-1
abundance: many
v_gene: TRBV6-1
d_gene: .
CDR3aa: CASSAVGVSTEAFF
CDR3nt: TGTGCCAGCAGTGCGGTTGGAGTGAGCACTGAAGCTTTCTTT

j_gene: TRBJ1-1
abundance: .
v_gene: TRBV5-1
d_gene: .
CDR3aa: CTSSLSTALTEAFF
CDR3nt: TGCACCAGCAGCTTATCGACAGCGTTAACGGAAGCTTTCTTT

j_gene: TRBJ2-6
abundance: .
v_gene: TRBV11-2
d_gene: .
CDR3aa: CAISLVPKDRPSGANVLTF
CDR3nt: TGTGCCATCAGCTTAGTTCCAAAGGATAGACCCTCTGGGGCCAACGTCCTGACTTTT

j_gene: TRBJ2-7
abundance: .
v_gene: TRBV20-1
d_gene: TRBD2
CDR3aa: CSARIAGTPERYF
CDR3nt: TGCAGTGCTAGGATAGCGGGAACGCCCGAGCGGTACTTC

j_gene: TRBJ2-2
abundance: .
v_gene: TRBV15
d_gene: TRBD2
CDR3aa: CATSRGEEARGTGELFF
CDR3nt: TGTGCCACCAGCAGAGGGGAGGAGGCGCGGGGGACCGGGGAGCTGTTTTTT

j_gene: TRBJ2-1
abundance: once
v_gene: TRBV11-1
d_gene: TRBD1
CDR3aa: CASSLAWGRGLSQSSYNDQFF
CDR3nt: TGTGCCAGCAGCTTAGCTTGGGGCAGGGGGCTTAGTCAAAGCTCCTACAATGATCAGTTCTTC

j_gene: TRBJ2-6
abundance: .
v_gene: TRBV6-5
d_gene: TRBD2
CDR3aa: CASSLAGASSVTNVLTF
CDR3nt: TGTGCCAGCAGTTTAGCGGGGGCCAGCTCCGTGACCAACGTCCTGACTTTC

j_gene: TRBJ2-2
abundance: .
v_gene: TRBV6-1
d_gene: .
CDR3aa: CASSVHANTGELFF
CDR3nt: TGTGCCAGCAGTGTTCATGCGAACACCGGGGAGCTGTTTTTC

j_gene: TRBJ2-5
abundance: .
v_gene: TRBV11-2
d_gene: .
CDR3aa: CASSSTLVGTKETQYF
CDR3nt: TGTGCCAGCAGCTCCACACTGGTGGGGACAAAGGAGACCCAGTACTTC

j_gene: TRBJ2-7
abundance: .
v_gene: TRBV5-6
d_gene: TRBD1
CDR3aa: CTNSLVPGGGNEQYF
CDR3nt: TGTACCAACAGCTTGGTACCAGGGGGCGGGAACGAGCAGTACTTC

j_gene: TRBJ2-5
abundance: .
v_gene: TRBV11-3
d_gene: TRBD2
CDR3aa: CASSLGSSGGPQEAQYF
CDR3nt: TGTGCCAGCAGCTTAGGATCCAGCGGGGGGCCCCAAGAGGCCCAGTACTTC

j_gene: TRBJ1-5
abundance: .
v_gene: TRBV12-3/TRBV12-4
d_gene: .
CDR3aa: CTSSLLRDQPRHF
CDR3nt: TGTACCAGCAGTTTACTCAGGGACCAGCCCCGGCATTTT

j_gene: TRBJ2-3
abundance: .
v_gene: TRBV5-4
d_gene: .
CDR3aa: CASGSGSTDTQYF
CDR3nt: TGTGCCAGCGGTAGCGGTAGCACAGATACGCAGTATTTT

j_gene: TRBJ2-3
abundance: .
v_gene: TRBV20-1
d_gene: TRBD2
CDR3aa: CSATRLARTTRLTNTQYF
CDR3nt: TGCAGTGCCACTCGACTAGCGCGAACGACCCGCCTCACAAATACGCAGTATTTT

j_gene: TRBJ1-6
abundance: .
v_gene: TRBV11-2
d_gene: TRBD1
CDR3aa: CVSSLGGGNNSPLHF
CDR3nt: TGTGTCAGTAGCTTAGGAGGGGGCAATAATTCACCCCTCCACTTT

j_gene: TRBJ2-1
abundance: .
v_gene: TRBV6-5
d_gene: TRBD2
CDR3aa: CASSYGGSGGLYYNEQFF
CDR3nt: TGTGCCAGCAGTTACGGGGGTTCGGGGGGGCTCTATTACAATGAGCAGTTCTTC

j_gene: TRBJ1-5
abundance: .
v_gene: TRBV30
d_gene: .
CDR3aa: CAWSPQGDQPQHF
CDR3nt: TGTGCCTGGAGTCCACAGGGAGATCAGCCCCAGCATTTT

j_gene: TRBJ1-2
abundance: .
v_gene: TRBV10-3
d_gene: TRBD1
CDR3aa: CAIRATDRGTNYGYTF
CDR3nt: TGTGCCATCAGGGCAACGGACAGGGGAACTAACTATGGCTACACCTTC

j_gene: TRBJ1-1
abundance: .
v_gene: TRBV20-1
d_gene: .
CDR3aa: CSARDRRGVNTEAFF
CDR3nt: TGCAGTGCCAGAGATAGGAGGGGGGTGAACACTGAAGCTTTCTTT

j_gene: TRBJ2-2
abundance: .
v_gene: TRBV20-1
d_gene: TRBD2
CDR3aa: CSVMGTSGGDTGELIF
CDR3nt: TGCAGTGTTATGGGGACTAGCGGGGGAGACACCGGGGAACTGATTTTT

j_gene: TRBJ1-1
abundance: few
v_gene: TRBV6-1
d_gene: .
CDR3aa: CASSDGPGAGTEAYF
CDR3nt: TGTGCTAGCAGCGATGGGCCGGGGGCCGGAACTGAAGCTTACTTT

j_gene: TRBJ2-7
abundance: .
v_gene: TRBV5-1
d_gene: .
CDR3aa: CASSTSLAGYEQYF
CDR3nt: TGTGCCAGCAGCACCAGCCTGGCGGGCTACGAGCAGTACTTC

j_gene: TRBJ2-2
abundance: .
v_gene: TRBV12-3/TRBV12-4
d_gene: .
CDR3aa: CASSLKQGGIGELLF
CDR3nt: TGTGCCAGCAGTTTAAAGCAGGGGGGAATCGGGGAGCTGTTATTT

j_gene: TRBJ2-5
abundance: .
v_gene: TRBV20-1
d_gene: .
CDR3aa: CSARDLGQAQGTQYF
CDR3nt: TGCAGTGCTAGAGATCTGGGGCAGGCCCAAGGGACCCAGTACTTC

j_gene: TRBJ1-1
abundance: .
v_gene: TRBV5-4
d_gene: .
CDR3aa: CASSPGVGALGAEGFF
CDR3nt: TGTGCCAGCAGCCCCGGTGTGGGGGCGTTGGGCGCTGAAGGTTTCTTT